This T cell receptor (beta chain) emerged from a study of cytomegalovirus exposure and HLA in healthy donors. Profiled with immunoSEQ multiplex PCR; TCRdb holds only in-frame clones, not every one. The data show 200,000 to 250,000 clones, around nine tenths seen once. This clone was detected only once. The antigen remains unidentified. Findings of the study overall: TCR beta chains numbering 164 were designated cytomegalovirus-associated.

Specimen: PBMCs. This receptor was identified in a man aged 18 to 29 in good health and CMV-seronegative.

CDR3 sequence reads: CASSLEGEQYF. CDR3 nucleotide sequence: TGTGCCAGCAGCCTAGAGGGCGAGCAGTACTTC. J is TRBJ2-7 and V is TRBV28; tentative D call: TRBD2 (5 bases). The CDR3 covers 11 residues. Germline assignment: CDR1 MDHEN and CDR2 SYDVKM. Deletions cut 6 bases from V and 6 bases from J, with 9 bases between.